This is a list of T cell receptor beta chains from one sample in a study of T cells in tuberculosis. The assay was immunoSEQ multiplex PCR, and TCRdb's table has in-frame clones only and misses some. This table has about 29,000 clones, approximately 95% appearing once. Sequencing used PBMCs. The receptors stem from a donor aged 10-30 years with latent tuberculosis or without tuberculosis infection. Both conserved end residues are part of each CDR3. A D gene is named only where the DNA matches it firmly. The size of a clone is reported for some rows only, either as once, few or many, or as a class for expanded clones.

J gene | clone size | D gene | V gene | CDR3 protein | CDR3 DNA
TRBJ2-1 | . | TRBD2 | TRBV4-2 | CASSLDFFSAGARNEQFF | TGTGCCAGCAGCCTCGATTTCTTTTCGGCGGGAGCTCGAAATGAGCAGTTCTTC
TRBJ2-7 | . | TRBD2 | TRBV27 | CASRPQAGGPPYEQYF | TGTGCCAGCAGACCGCAAGCGGGGGGGCCACCCTACGAGCAGTACTTC
TRBJ2-1 | . | . | TRBV23-1 | CASFRRGSGEQFF | TGCGCCAGCTTCCGAAGGGGGAGCGGTGAGCAGTTCTTC
TRBJ1-2 | once | . | TRBV6-5 | CASSYWGQREYGYTF | TGTGCCAGCAGTTATTGGGGACAAAGGGAATATGGCTACACCTTC
TRBJ2-1 | . | TRBD2 | TRBV15 | CATSRDPGLATNEQFF | TGTGCCACCAGCAGAGATCCGGGACTAGCCACCAATGAGCAGTTCTTC
TRBJ2-3 | . | . | TRBV5-4 | CASSPERATDTQYF | TGTGCCAGCAGCCCAGAGCGGGCTACAGATACGCAGTATTTT
TRBJ2-3 | . | TRBD1 | TRBV5-1 | CASSLGTGGRADTQYF | TGCGCCAGCAGTTTGGGGACAGGGGGTCGGGCAGATACGCAGTATTTT
TRBJ2-7 | once | TRBD1 | TRBV15 | CATSTSGTAYEQYF | TGTGCCACCAGCACGTCAGGGACAGCCTACGAGCAGTACTTC
TRBJ2-3 | . | . | TRBV9 | CASSVEGGLADTQYF | TGTGCCAGCAGCGTAGAGGGCGGGCTAGCGGATACGCAGTATTTT
TRBJ1-2 | once | TRBD1 | TRBV27 | CASSSLGQGPYYGYTF | TGTGCCAGCAGTTCCCTAGGACAGGGGCCTTACTATGGCTACACCTTC
TRBJ1-1 | once | . | TRBV27 | CASSWGGVNTEAFF | TGTGCCAGCAGTTGGGGCGGGGTGAACACTGAAGCTTTCTTT
TRBJ2-7 | . | . | TRBV9 | CASSALFPGGEQYF | TGTGCCAGCAGCGCCCTCTTCCCCGGGGGCGAGCAGTACTTC
TRBJ2-1 | . | . | TRBV15 | CATSRAGPTGPFNEQFF | TGTGCCACCAGCAGAGCCGGACCGACAGGCCCCTTCAATGAGCAGTTCTTC
TRBJ2-7 | . | TRBD1 | TRBV11-3 | CASSLALDRDRDCDEQYF | TGTGCCAGCAGCCTAGCCCTTGACCGGGACAGGGATTGCGACGAGCAGTACTTC
TRBJ2-1 | . | . | TRBV1 | CTSSQTGGRDEQFF | TGCACCAGCAGCCAAACGGGGGGGCGGGATGAGCAGTTCTTC
TRBJ1-6 | . | TRBD1 | TRBV9 | CASSPNPSTGVNSPLHF | TGTGCCAGCAGCCCCAACCCCTCGACAGGGGTCAATTCACCCCTCCACTTT
TRBJ2-1 | . | . | TRBV7-7 | CASSLDEGLEQFF | TGTGCTAGCAGCCTAGATGAGGGTCTGGAGCAGTTCTTC
TRBJ2-3 | . | . | TRBV9 | CASSVGVMTADTQYF | TGTGCCAGCAGCGTAGGGGTGATGACAGCAGATACGCAGTATTTT
TRBJ1-3 | . | . | TRBV2 | CASSEYRASGNTIYF | TGTGCCAGCAGTGAGTACAGGGCCTCTGGAAACACCATATATTTT
TRBJ2-1 | . | TRBD2 | TRBV11-2 | CASSLNFGASGGVPDEQFF | TGTGCCAGCAGCTTAAATTTTGGTGCTAGCGGGGGGGTCCCCGATGAGCAGTTCTTC